This TCR beta chain was captured by sequencing in a study of human T cells and chemical hapten exposure. It was the library that attached unique molecular identifiers to individual cDNA molecules. Original handling: A typical sample had 93,000 or so TCRs, with about 23,224 to 700,000 overall. TCRdb re-called the RACE reads with MiXCR, one entry per CDR3 protein. Clone size and V and J calls follow TCRdb, not the original study. The table records approximately 100,000 distinct CDR3 sequences, about a tenth of them present only once. This clonotype was observed a few times. With V trimmed by 0 bases and J by 10 bases, 8 bases remained unmatched. Germline CDR1 and CDR2: MNHNS and SASEGT. There are 16 residues in the CDR3. The time point was: patch test 2, 6 weeks after DPC sensitization. Noted treatment: therapeutic diphenylcyclopropenone sensitization with weekly scalp DPC.

The TCR sequence derives from a middle-aged woman with alopecia areata. Some clones in this sample may be carry-over from other donors' samples. The source material was whole blood, sampled in connection with sensitization to the hapten diphenylcyclopropenone (DPC). The chain links TRBV6-1 to TRBJ2-1; 11 bases line up with TRBD2. The CDR3 here is CASSEALAGGPGEQFF. The CDR3 DNA reads TGTGCCAGCAGTGAAGCGCTAGCGGGGGGCCCAGGGGAGCAGTTCTTC.